This T cell receptor beta chain was found in a study of T cells in localized non-small cell lung cancer. Germline V gene data show CDR1 as SEHNR and CDR2 as FQNEAQ (reference sequence). CDR3 length equals 15 residues. Trimming stripped 3 bases from V and 0 bases from J, with 11 bases between. On this clone itself: What it binds is unknown.

Findings and caveats of the study: Of the tissues analyzed, uninvolved adjacent lung showed maximal T cell clonality, greater than tumor. Adjacent lung was found to contain a median roughly 60 of the top 100 tumor clones.

Method: immunoSEQ multiplex PCR; TCRdb's copy keeps in-frame clones and lacks some. The table records roughly 61,000 clones, 81% of them present only once. This sequence joins TRBV7-9 and TRBJ1-2, with D unresolved. The sequence was obtained from a man aged 40 to 70 with stage II lung adenocarcinoma. The material sequenced was PBMCs, taken before any cancer treatment. The chain's CDR3 is CASSFSGEANYGYTF. The CDR3 DNA reads TGTGCCAGCAGCTTCTCGGGTGAAGCTAACTATGGCTACACCTTC.